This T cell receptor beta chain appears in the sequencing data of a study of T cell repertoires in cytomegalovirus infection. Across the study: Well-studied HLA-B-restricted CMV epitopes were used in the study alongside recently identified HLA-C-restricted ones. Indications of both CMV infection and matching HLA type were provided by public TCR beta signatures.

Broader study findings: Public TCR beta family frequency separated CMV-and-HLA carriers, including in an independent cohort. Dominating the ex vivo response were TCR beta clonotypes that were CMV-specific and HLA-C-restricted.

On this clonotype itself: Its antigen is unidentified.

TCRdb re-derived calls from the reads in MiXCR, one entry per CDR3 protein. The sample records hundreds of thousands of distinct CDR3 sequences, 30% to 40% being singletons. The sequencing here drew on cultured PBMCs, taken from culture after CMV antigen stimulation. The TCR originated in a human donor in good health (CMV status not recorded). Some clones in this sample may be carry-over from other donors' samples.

CDR3 amino acids: CASTKFRSGNYGYTF. The CDR3 bases are TGTGCCAGTACCAAATTCCGTAGTGGCAACTATGGCTACACCTTC. The chain carries TRBV19 and TRBJ1-2; D gene unclear. V lost 7 bases and J lost 2, with 17 bases in between. Germline CDR1 and CDR2: LNHDA and SQIVND (reference sequence). This CDR3 spans 15 amino acids.